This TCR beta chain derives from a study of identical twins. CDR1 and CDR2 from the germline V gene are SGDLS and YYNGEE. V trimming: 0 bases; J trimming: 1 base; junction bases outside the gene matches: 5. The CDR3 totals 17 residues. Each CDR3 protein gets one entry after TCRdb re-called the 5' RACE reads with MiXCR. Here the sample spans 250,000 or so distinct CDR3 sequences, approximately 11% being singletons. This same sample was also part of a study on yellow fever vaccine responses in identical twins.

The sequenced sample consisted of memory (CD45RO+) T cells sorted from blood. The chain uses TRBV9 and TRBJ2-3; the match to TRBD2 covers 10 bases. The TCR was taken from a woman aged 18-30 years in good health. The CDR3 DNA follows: TGTGCCAGCAGCGTAGTCGGTGGGACTAGCGGCACAGATACGCAGTATTTT. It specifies CASSVVGGTSGTDTQYF. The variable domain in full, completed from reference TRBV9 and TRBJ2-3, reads DSGVTQTPKHLITATGQRVTLRCSPRSGDLSVYWYQQSLDQGLQFLIQYYNGEERAKGNILERFSAQQFPDLHSELNLSSLELGDSALYFCASSVVGGTSGTDTQYFGPGTRLTVL.